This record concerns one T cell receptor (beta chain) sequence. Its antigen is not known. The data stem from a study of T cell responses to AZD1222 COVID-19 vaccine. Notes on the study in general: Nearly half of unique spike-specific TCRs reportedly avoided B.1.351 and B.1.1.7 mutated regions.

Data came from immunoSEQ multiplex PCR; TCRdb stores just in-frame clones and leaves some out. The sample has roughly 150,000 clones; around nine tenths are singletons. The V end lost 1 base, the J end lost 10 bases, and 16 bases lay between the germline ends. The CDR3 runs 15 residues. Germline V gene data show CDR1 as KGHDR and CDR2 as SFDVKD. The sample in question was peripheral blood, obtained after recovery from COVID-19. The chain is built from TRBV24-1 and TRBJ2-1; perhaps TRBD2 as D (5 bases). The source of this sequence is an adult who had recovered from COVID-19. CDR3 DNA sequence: TGTGCCACCAGTGATTTTCGTCTAGCCGAAGGGGAGCAGTTCTTC. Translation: CATSDFRLAEGEQFF.